This T cell receptor (beta chain) originates from a study of shared clonotypes between healthy human individuals. In regard to this clone: What it binds is not known.

The repertoire was sequenced with immunoSEQ multiplex PCR; TCRdb's copy has only in-frame clones and lacks some. This table has 800,000 or so clones, approximately 97% appearing once. CD8 cells regarded as naive lacked CD45RO, were positively chosen for CCR7, and omitted terminally differentiated effector memory CD45RA+ cells. Findings and limits, study-wide: The naive CD4 repertoires of four donors were compared, and approximately 4.5% of clonotypes were shared.

The sequence was obtained from a man under 40 in good health. Sequenced: naive CD8+ T cells sorted from blood.

The CDR3 bases are TGCGCCAGCAGTCAGATCGGGAGGCCCTACGCCTACGAGCAGTACTTC. Translation: CASSQIGRPYAYEQYF. The genes are TRBV23-1 and TRBJ2-7, with 7 nucleotides matching TRBD2. TRBV23-1 is an ORF, and what it does is uncertain. The CDR3 runs to 16 residues. Losses at the gene ends were 3 bases for V and 2 bases for J; bases not matched to a gene: 10.